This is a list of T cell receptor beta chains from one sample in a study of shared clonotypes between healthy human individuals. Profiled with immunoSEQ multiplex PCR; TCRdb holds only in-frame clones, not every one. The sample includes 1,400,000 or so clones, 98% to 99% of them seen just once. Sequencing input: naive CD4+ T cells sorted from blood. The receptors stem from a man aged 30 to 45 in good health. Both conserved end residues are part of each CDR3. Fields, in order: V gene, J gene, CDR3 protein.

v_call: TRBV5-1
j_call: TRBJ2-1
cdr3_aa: CASSPGLAGSEQFF

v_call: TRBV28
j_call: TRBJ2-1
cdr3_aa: CASALLGSSYNEQFF

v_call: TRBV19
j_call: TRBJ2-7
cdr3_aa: CASSSRTGAFTNEQYF

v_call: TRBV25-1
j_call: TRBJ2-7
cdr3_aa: CASSRDGSYEQYF

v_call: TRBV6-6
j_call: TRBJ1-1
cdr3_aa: CASSYIWGHEAFF

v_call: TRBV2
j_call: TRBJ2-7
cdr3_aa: CASSSNEQYF

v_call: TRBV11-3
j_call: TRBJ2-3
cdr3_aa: CASSPSWDHQGTDTQYF

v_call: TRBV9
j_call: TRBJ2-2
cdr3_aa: CASSAGTQGTGELFF

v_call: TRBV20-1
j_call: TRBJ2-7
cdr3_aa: CSAILGNEQYF

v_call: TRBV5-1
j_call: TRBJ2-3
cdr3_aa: CASSLVLRPSTDTQYF

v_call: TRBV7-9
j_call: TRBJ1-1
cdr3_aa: CASSSEGVWTEAFF

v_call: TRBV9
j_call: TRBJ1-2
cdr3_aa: CASSGGPDRGDYGYTF

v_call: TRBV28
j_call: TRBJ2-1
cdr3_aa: CASSEAGKTYYNEQFF

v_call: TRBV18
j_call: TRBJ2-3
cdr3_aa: CASSPKGPGSPPNTQYF

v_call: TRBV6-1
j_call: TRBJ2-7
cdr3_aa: CASSEVGADEQYF

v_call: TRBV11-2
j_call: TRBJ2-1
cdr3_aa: CASSLEDWTEQFF

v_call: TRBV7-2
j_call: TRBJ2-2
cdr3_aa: CASSRTSGDTGELFF

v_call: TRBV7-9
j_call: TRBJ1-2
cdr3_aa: CASSLGQDYGYTF

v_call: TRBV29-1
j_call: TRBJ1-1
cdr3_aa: CSVGGQGLAFF

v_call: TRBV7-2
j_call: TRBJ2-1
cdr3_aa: CASTTQLVSYNEQFF

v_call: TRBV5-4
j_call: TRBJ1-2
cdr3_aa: CASSQRDRGLVGYTF

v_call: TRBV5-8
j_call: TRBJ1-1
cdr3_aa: CASSLEVSNTEAFF

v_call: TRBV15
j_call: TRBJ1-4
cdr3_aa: CATSRPSGVTNEKLFF

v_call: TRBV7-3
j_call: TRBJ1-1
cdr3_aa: CASSLRRAHANTEAFF

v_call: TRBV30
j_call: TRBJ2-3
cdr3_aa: CAWGTRAGIVDTQYF

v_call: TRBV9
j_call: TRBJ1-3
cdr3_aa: CASSARQTGNTIYF

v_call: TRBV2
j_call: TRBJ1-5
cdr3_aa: CASSEQGISNQPQHF

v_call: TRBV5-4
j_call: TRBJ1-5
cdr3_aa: CASSLGGQINQPQHF

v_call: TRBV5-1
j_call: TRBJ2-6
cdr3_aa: CASSSPGRAGANVLTF

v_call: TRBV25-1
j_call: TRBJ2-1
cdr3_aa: CASSELGGPYNEQFF

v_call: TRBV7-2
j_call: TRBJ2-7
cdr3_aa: CASSKETGFSSYEQYF

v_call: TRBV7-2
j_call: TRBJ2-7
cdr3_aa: CASSLAGTGLDEQYF

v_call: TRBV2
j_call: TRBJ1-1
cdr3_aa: CASSDWVTGNTEAFF

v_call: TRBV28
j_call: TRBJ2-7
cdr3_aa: CASIGRGPYEQYF

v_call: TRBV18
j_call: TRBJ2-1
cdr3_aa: CASSTRGRNEQFF

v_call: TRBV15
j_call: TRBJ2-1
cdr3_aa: CATSRDTIGVGEQFF

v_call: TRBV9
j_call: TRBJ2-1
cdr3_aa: CASSVGGANEQFF

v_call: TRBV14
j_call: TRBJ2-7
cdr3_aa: CASSQGTTRLGSGEQYF

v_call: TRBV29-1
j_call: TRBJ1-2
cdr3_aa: CSVRSARREGYTF

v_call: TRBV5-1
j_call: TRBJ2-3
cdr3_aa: CASRPEGNTQYF

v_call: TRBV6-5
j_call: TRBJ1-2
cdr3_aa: CASSNDKYGYTF

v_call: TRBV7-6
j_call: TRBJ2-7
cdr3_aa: CASSLARAISAFYEQYF

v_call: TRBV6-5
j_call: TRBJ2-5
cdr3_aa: CASSYPTAAGRETQYF

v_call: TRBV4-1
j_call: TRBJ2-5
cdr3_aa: CASRGTGLEETQYF

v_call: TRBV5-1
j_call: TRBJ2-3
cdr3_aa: CASSLAGSKGTDTQYF

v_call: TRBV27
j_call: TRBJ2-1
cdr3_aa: CASSLGMSSYNEQFF

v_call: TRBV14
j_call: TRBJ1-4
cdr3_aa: CASSPERVGKLFF

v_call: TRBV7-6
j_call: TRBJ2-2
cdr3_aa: CASSFSPHTGELFF

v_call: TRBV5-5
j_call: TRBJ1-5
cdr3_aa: CASSILQNQPQHF

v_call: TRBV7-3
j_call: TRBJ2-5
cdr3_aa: CASSLGGRVQTQYF

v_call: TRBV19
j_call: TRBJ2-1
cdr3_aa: CASSMGTVYNEQFF

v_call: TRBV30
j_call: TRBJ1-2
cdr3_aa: CAWMGGNYGYTF

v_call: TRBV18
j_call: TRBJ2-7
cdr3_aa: CASSGLADYEQYF

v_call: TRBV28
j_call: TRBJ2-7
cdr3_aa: CASSSLGLTSYEQYF

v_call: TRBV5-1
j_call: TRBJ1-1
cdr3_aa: CASSLVQGFTEAFF

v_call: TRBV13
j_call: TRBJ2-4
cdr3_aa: CASSPDSENIQYF

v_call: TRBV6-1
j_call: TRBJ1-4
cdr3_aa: CASSRPGPQKEKLFF